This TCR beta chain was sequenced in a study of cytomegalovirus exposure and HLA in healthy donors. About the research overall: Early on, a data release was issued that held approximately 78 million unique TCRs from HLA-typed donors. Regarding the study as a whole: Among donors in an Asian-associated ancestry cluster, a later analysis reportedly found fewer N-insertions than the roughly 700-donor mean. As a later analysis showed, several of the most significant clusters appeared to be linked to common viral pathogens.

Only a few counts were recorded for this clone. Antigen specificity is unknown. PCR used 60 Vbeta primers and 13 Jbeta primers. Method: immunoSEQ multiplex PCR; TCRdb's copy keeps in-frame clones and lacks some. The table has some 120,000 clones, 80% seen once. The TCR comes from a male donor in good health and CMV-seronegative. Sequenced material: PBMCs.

The CDR3, as DNA: TGTGCCAGCAGCCAATTCCCGGACAGAATGTCACCCCTCCACTTT. Its protein is CASSQFPDRMSPLHF. The rearrangement joins TRBV7-6 to TRBJ1-6, with D maybe TRBD1 (6 bases). Germline lookup yields CDR1 SGHVS and CDR2 FNYEAQ. The germline V and J ends were trimmed by 5 bases and 10 bases, with 18 bases remaining between them. The CDR3 has 15 amino acids.